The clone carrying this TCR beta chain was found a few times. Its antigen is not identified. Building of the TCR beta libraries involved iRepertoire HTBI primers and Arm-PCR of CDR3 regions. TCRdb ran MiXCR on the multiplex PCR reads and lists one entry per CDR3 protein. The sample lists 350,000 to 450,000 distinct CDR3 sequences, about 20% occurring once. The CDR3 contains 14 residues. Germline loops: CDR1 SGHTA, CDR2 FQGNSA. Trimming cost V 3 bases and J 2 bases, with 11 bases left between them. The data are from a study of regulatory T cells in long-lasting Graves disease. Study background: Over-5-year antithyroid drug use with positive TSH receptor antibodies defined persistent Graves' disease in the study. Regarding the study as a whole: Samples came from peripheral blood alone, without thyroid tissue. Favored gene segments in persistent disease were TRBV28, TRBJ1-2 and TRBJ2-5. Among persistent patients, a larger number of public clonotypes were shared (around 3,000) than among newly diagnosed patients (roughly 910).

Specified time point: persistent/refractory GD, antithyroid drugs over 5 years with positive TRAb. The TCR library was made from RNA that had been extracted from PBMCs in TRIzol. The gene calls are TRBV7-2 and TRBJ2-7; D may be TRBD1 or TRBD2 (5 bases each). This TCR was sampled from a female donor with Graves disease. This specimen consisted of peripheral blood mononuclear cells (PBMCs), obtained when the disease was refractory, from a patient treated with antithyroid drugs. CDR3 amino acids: CASSFPGLPYEQYF. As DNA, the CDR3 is TGTGCCAGCAGCTTCCCGGGGCTCCCCTACGAGCAGTACTTC. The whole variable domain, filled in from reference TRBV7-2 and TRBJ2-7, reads GAGVSQSPSNKVTEKGKDVELRCDPISGHTALYWYRQSLGQGLEFLIYFQGNSAPDKSGLPSDRFSAERTGGSVSTLTIQRTQQEDSAVYLCASSFPGLPYEQYFGPGTRLTVT.